The source of this T cell receptor (beta chain) is a study of cytomegalovirus exposure and HLA in healthy donors. PCR used 60 Vbeta primers and 13 Jbeta primers. Here immunoSEQ multiplex PCR was the method, and the copy in TCRdb shows in-frame clones only, minus some. The table records 80,000 to 95,000 clones, roughly two thirds of them present only once. The junction had 14 bases not matched to a gene; V was cut back by 7 bases and J by 11 bases. The CDR3 has 15 amino acids. Germline V gene data show CDR1 as MDHEN and CDR2 as SYDVKM. This sequence originates from a woman in her 30s in good health and CMV-seronegative. The sequenced sample consisted of PBMCs. The chain recombines TRBV28 with TRBJ1-1, with 12 positions matching TRBD1. Here the CDR3 reads CASTSEGTGGYEAFF. CDR3 bases: TGTGCCAGCACATCCGAGGGGACAGGGGGCTATGAGGCTTTCTTT.